The present T cell receptor beta chain was sequenced within a study of CD8 T cells in Susac syndrome. Germline CDR1 reads SGHRS; CDR2 reads YFSETQ. This CDR3 has 14 residues. Trimming cost V 4 bases and J 1 base, with 8 bases left between them. Sequencing of TCR beta covered CD8+ and CD4+ T cells obtained from blood. Stable or active relapsing-remitting multiple sclerosis, untreated and meeting revised McDonald criteria, defined the controls. TEMRA cells were enriched by FACS, while CD8+ and CD4+ T cells were obtained through a negative isolation that was performed magnetically. With random hexamers, reverse transcription was performed on roughly 0.45 to 1 ug of RNA. An immunoSEQ multiplex PCR generated amplified TCR beta CDR3 products spanning 54 Vbeta and 13 Jbeta. MiXCR, applied by TCRdb to the immunoSEQ multiplex PCR reads, yields one record per CDR3 protein. The sample has roughly 140,000 distinct CDR3 sequences; about 94% are singletons.

The source of this sequence is a human donor with multiple sclerosis. The V call is TRBV5-1, the J call TRBJ2-2, with D unclear. The sample consisted of CD8+ T cells from PBMCs. CDR3 amino acids: CASSPPRNTGELFF. CDR3 coding DNA: TGCGCCAGCAGCCCGCCCCGGAACACCGGGGAGCTGTTTTTT.